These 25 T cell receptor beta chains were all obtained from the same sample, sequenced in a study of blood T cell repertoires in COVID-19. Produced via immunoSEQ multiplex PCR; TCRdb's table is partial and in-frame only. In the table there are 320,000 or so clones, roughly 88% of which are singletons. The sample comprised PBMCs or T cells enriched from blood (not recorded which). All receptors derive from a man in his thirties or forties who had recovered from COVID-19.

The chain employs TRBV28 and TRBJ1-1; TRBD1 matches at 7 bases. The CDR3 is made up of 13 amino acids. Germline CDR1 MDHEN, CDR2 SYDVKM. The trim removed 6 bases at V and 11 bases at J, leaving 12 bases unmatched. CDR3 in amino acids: CASREGATLNAFF. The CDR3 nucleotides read TGTGCCAGCAGGGAGGGGGCCACCCTGAACGCTTTCTTT.

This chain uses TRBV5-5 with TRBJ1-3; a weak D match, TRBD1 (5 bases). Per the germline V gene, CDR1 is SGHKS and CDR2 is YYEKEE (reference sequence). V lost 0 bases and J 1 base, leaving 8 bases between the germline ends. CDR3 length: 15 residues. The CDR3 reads CASSLDSGSGNTIYF. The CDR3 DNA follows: TGTGCCAGCAGCTTGGACTCAGGGTCTGGAAACACCATATATTTT.

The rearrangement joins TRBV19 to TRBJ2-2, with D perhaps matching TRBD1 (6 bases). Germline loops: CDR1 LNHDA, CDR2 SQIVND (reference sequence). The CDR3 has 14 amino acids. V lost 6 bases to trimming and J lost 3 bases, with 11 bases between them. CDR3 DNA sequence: TGTGCCAGTAGAACGGACAGTTACACCGGGGAGCTGTTTTTT. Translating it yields CASRTDSYTGELFF.

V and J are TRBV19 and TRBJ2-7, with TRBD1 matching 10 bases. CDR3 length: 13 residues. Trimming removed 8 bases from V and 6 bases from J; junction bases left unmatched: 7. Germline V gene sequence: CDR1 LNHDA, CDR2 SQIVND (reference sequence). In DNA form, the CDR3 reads TGTGCCAGTTCCGGGACAGGGGTCGGCGAGCAGTACTTC. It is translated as CASSGTGVGEQYF.

The CDR3 reads CATSGGASTDTQYF. The DNA of the CDR3 is TGTGCCACCAGTGGGGGAGCGAGCACAGATACGCAGTATTTT. V gene TRBV24-1 combines with J gene TRBJ2-3, with D possibly being TRBD2 (5 bases). This CDR3 contains 14 residues. Germline V gene data show CDR1 as KGHDR and CDR2 as SFDVKD. V shed 5 bases and J shed 0 bases, with 8 bases lying between them.

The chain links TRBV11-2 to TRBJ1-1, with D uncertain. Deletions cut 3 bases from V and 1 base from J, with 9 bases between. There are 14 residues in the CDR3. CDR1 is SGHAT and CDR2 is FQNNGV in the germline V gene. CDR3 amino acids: CASSFVQRNTEAFF. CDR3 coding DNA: TGTGCCAGCAGCTTTGTACAGAGGAACACTGAAGCTTTCTTT.

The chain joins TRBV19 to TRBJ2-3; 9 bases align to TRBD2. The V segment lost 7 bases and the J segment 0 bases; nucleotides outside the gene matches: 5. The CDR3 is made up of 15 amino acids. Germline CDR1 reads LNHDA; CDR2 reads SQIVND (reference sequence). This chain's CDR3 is CASNERGDSTDTQYF. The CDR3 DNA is TGTGCCAGTAACGAGCGGGGGGATAGCACAGATACGCAGTATTTT.

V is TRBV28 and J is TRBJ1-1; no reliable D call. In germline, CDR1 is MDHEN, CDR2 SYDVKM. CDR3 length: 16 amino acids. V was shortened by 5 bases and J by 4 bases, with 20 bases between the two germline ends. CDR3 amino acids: CASSPRGRREGTEAFF. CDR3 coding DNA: TGTGCCAGCAGTCCCCGGGGAAGGCGTGAAGGCACTGAAGCTTTCTTT.

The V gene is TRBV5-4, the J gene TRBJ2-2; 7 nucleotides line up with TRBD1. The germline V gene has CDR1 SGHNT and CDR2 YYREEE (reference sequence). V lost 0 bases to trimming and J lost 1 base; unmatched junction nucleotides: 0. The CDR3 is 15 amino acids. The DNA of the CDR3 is TGTGCCAGCAGCTTGGGGGACAGGAACACCGGGGAGCTGTTTTTT. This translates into CASSLGDRNTGELFF.

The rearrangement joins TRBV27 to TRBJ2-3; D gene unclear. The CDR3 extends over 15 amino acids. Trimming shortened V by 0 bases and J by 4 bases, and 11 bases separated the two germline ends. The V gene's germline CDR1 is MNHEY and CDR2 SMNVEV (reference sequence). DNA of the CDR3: TGTGCCAGCAGTTTATCCGTGGGCGCCCCAGATACGCAGTATTTT. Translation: CASSLSVGAPDTQYF.

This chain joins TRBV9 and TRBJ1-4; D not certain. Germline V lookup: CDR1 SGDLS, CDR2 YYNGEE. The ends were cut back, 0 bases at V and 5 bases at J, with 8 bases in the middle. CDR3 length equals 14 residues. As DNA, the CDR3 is TGTGCCAGCAGCGTAGGGGGAGGAAATGAAAAACTGTTTTTT. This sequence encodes CASSVGGGNEKLFF.

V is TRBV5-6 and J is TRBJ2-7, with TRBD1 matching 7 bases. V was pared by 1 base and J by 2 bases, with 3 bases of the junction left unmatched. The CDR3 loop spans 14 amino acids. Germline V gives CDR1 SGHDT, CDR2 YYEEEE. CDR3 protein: CASSLRTGAYEQYF. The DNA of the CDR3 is TGTGCCAGCAGCTTGCGGACAGGCGCCTACGAGCAGTACTTC.

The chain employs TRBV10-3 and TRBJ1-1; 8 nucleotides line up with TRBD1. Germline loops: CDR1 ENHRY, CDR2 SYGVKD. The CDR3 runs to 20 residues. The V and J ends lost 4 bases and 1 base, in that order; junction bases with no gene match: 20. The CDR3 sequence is CAISARTGLTVRGKNTEAFF. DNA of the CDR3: TGTGCCATCAGTGCTAGGACAGGGTTAACCGTTCGGGGAAAGAACACTGAAGCTTTCTTT.

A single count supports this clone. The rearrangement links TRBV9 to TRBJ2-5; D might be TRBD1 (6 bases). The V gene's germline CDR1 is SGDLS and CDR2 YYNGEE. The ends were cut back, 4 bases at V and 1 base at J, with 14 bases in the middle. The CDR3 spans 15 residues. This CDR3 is CASSPVGAVQETQYF. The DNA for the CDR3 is TGTGCCAGCAGCCCGGTGGGGGCAGTCCAAGAGACCCAGTACTTC.

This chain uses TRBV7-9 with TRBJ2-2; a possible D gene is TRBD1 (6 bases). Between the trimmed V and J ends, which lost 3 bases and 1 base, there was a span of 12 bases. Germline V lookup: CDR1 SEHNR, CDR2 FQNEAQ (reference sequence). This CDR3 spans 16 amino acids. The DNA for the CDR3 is TGTGCCAGCAGCTTTGGACAGACTTTGAACACCGGGGAGCTGTTTTTT. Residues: CASSFGQTLNTGELFF.

The CDR3 here is CASGQRSSYNEQFF. CDR3 sequence (DNA): TGTGCCAGCGGACAGCGCAGCTCCTACAATGAGCAGTTCTTC. This chain uses TRBV19 with TRBJ2-1; D perhaps matches TRBD1 (6 bases). Trimming pared 9 bases from V and 0 bases from J, leaving 12 bases between. Germline V gene data show CDR1 as LNHDA and CDR2 as SQIVND (reference sequence). CDR3 length: 14 residues.

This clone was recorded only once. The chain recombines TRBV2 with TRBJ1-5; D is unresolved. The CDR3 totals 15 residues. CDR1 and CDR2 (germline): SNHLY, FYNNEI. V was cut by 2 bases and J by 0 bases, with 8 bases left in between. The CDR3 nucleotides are TGTGCCAGCAGTGAAAGAGGGCATAGCAATCAGCCCCAGCATTTT. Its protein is CASSERGHSNQPQHF.

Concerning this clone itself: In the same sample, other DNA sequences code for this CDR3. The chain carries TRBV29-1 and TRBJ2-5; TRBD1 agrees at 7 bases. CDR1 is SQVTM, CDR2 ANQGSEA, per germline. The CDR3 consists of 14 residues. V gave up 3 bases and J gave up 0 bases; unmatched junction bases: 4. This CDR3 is CSVDGTDYQETQYF. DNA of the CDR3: TGCAGCGTTGATGGGACAGACTACCAAGAGACCCAGTACTTC.

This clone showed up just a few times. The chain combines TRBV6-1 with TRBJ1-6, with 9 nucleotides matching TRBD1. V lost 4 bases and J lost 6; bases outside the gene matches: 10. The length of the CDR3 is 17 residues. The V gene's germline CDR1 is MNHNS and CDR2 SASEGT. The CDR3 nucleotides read TGTGCCAGCAGTGTTTTCTGGACAGGGGTGGTTAATTCACCCCTCCACTTT. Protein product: CASSVFWTGVVNSPLHF.

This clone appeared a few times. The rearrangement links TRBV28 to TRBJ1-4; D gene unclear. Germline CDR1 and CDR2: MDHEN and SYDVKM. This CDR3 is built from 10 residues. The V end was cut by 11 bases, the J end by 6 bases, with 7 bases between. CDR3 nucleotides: TGTGCCGTCGGGGATGAAAAACTGTTTTTT. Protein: CAVGDEKLFF.

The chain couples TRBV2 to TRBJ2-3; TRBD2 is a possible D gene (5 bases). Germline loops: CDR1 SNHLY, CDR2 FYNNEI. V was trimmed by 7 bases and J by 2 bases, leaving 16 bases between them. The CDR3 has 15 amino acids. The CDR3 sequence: CASNLGLVLTDTQYF. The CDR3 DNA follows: TGTGCCAGCAACCTAGGACTCGTTCTCACAGATACGCAGTATTTT. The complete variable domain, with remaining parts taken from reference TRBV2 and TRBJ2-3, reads EPEVTQTPSHQVTQMGQEVILRCVPISNHLYFYWYRQILGQKVEFLVSFYNNEISEKSEIFDDQFSVERPDGSNFTLKIRSTKLEDSAMYFCASNLGLVLTDTQYFGPGTRLTVL.

The CDR3 DNA sequence: TGTGCCAGCAGCTTAAAGGCGCCTGGGGGGAATACGCAGTATTTT. As protein: CASSLKAPGGNTQYF. V is TRBV7-2 and J is TRBJ2-3; tentative D call: TRBD2 (6 bases). V was shortened by 2 bases and J by 7 bases, with 16 bases between the two germline ends. Germline V lookup: CDR1 SGHTA, CDR2 FQGNSA. CDR3 length: 15 residues.

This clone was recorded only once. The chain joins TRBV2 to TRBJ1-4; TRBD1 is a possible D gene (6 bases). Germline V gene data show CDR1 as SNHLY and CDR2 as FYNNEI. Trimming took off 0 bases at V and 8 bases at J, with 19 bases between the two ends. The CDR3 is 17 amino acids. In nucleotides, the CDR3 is TGTGCCAGCAGTGAAGCGCAATGGGGGCGGTTTAGGGAAAAACTGTTTTTT. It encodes CASSEAQWGRFREKLFF.

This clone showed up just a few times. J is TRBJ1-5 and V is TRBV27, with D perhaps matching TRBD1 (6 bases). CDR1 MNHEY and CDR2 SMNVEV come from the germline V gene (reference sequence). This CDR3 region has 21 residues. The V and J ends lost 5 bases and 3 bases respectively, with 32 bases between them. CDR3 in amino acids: CASSPLRITGRGARLNQPQHF. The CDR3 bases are TGTGCCAGCAGTCCCCTTAGGATTACGGGGCGGGGGGCGCGACTCAATCAGCCCCAGCATTTT.

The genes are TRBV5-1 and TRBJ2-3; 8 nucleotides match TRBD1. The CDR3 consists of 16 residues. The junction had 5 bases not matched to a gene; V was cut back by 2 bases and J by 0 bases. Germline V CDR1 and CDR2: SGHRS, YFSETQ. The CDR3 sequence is CASSLLGQGSTDTQYF. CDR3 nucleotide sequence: TGCGCCAGCAGCTTATTAGGACAGGGTAGCACAGATACGCAGTATTTT.